This T cell receptor beta chain was captured in a study of radiation and T cells in renal cell carcinoma (dated by TCRdb to about 2020). Describing the broader study: The samples were drawn from a clinical trial, where primary renal cell carcinomas were treated with 15 Gy of stereotactic body radiation therapy and then removed by nephrectomy 4 weeks afterward. A total of 53 samples underwent TCR beta sequencing, made up of approximately 26 tumors and some 27 peripheral blood samples. A total of about 4 million unique CDR3 nucleotide sequences, encoding 2.7 million or so unique CDR3 amino acid sequences, were found across all 53 samples. General study outcomes and caveats: The single-armed trial design could not address effects of radiation dose or scheduling on the TCR repertoire. Changes in the blood repertoire were not tracked past 4 weeks after treatment. No pretreatment tumor biopsies were available, so the baseline intratumoral presence of clonotypes could not be determined. In blood, the top tumor clonotypes increased from baseline to 2 weeks after radiation and then shrank by 4 weeks, which suggests a temporary expansion of tumor-resident clones.

Cut back by 4 bases and 7 bases, the V and J ends lie 17 bases apart. CDR1 SNHLY and CDR2 FYNNEI are derived from the germline V gene. From the cysteine through the phenylalanine, the CDR3 covers 15 amino acids. Kept here is only the CDR3 DNA, which spans 45 bases and is read in frame from base 1. TCR beta libraries were generated from genomic DNA with the immunoSEQ kit, following the manufacturer's recommendations. To prepare libraries, a first multiplex PCR with proprietary primers was run, followed by a second PCR that added unique barcodes, and a bead cleanup was done after each round. Each sample batch included a kit-provided positive control reaction and a negative control reaction. The final libraries were assessed on an Agilent 4200 TapeStation D1000 ScreenTape, pooled by volume, and quantified by qPCR. Sequencing was performed on an Illumina NextSeq500 using a MidOutput 150-cycle cartridge, with 156 Read1 cycles, 15 Index1 cycles, and the kit custom primers. The pooled library was loaded at around 1.1 pM with around 22% PhiX control spiked in. Per the authors' processing: Vendor-processed data were analyzed in R, and a clonotype was defined as all T cells sharing the same CDR3 nucleotide sequence. For clone abundance analyses, frequencies were normalized to the 10,000 most abundant clones in each sample. Public T cell clones, averaging fewer than five per sample, were removed before analysis. Tumor-enriched clonotypes and baseline blood-enriched clonotypes were defined as those with an abundance difference of at least 32-fold between compartments. A beta-binomial differential abundance model was used to identify clonotypes that expanded or contracted between blood time points. Similarity between tumor and blood repertoires was quantified using the Baroni-Urbani and Buser coefficient, and groups were compared with two-tailed Wilcoxon tests in R. TCRdb re-hosts the immuneACCESS table, in-frame sequences only. Its copies lack some clones; in the studies checked, an unresolved V gene accounts for under half of them, and the cause for the rest is not known. V and J calls plus clone size are reproduced from that table; the DNA served to infer D and trimming. Present in this sample are roughly 100,000 clones, about 86% of which were seen just once. 7% to 9% of the sample goes to the ten largest clones.

Interpreted using the paper, the time point label stands for: baseline pretreatment blood. In light of the paper, this sample's treatment or condition label describes: 15 Gy SBRT to primary tumor, nephrectomy 4 weeks later. To track tumor-enriched clonotypes, serial peripheral blood was sampled from radiation-treated patients at baseline and at 2 weeks and 4 weeks after SBRT. Every patient had renal cell carcinoma of clear cell pathology. The QIAamp DNA Blood Mini Kit (Qiagen) was used to prepare genomic DNA for TCR sequencing. Only samples passing all quality control checks were included in the analyses. About this clone itself: Its cognate antigen has yet to be identified. No base quality values were provided; no much bigger clone lies one nucleotide off.

Recombination linked TRBV2 to TRBJ1-5; too little of a D gene remains to name it. Source: blood, taken from a patient whose treatment included radiotherapy and nephrectomy. The receptor's source is a middle-aged man with renal cell carcinoma. The DNA sequence reads TGTGCCAGCAGTGGTGTAGGAACAGCCCGCCAGCCCCAGCATTTT. This sequence encodes CASSGVGTARQPQHF.